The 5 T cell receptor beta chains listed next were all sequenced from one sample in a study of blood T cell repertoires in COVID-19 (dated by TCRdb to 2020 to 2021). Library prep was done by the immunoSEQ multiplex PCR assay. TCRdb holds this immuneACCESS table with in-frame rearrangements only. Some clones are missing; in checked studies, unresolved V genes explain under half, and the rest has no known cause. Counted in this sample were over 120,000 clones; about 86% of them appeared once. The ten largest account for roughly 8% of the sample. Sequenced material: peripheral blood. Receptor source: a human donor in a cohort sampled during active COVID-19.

The CDR3 here is CASREDRYEQYF. The CDR3 coding sequence is TGTGCCAGCAGGGAGGACAGATACGAGCAGTACTTC. V usage is TRBV28 and J usage is TRBJ2-7; D might be TRBD1 (6 bases). The CDR3 loop spans 12 amino acids. Germline CDR1 is MDHEN and CDR2 is SYDVKM. The V end was cut by 6 bases, the J end by 4 bases, with 10 bases between.

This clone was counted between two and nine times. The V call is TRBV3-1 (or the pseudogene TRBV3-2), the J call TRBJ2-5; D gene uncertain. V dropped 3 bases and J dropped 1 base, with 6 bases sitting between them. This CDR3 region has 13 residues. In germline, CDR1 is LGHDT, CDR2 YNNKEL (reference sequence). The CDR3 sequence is CASSQTTQETQYF. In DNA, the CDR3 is TGTGCCAGCAGCCAGACAACCCAAGAGACCCAGTACTTC.

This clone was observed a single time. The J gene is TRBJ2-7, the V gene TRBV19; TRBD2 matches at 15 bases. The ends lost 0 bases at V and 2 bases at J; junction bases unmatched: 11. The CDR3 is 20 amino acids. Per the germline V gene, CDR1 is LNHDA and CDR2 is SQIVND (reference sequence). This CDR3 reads CASSIDSGTSGRPATYEQYF. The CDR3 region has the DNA TGTGCCAGTAGTATAGACTCCGGGACTAGCGGGAGGCCCGCCACCTACGAGCAGTACTTC.

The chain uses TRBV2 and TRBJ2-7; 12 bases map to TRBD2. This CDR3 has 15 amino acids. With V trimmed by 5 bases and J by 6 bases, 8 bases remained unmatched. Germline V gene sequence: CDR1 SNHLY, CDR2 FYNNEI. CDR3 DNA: TGTGCCAGCAGTAAGACTAGCGGGAGATTGAGCGAGCAGTACTTC. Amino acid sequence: CASSKTSGRLSEQYF.

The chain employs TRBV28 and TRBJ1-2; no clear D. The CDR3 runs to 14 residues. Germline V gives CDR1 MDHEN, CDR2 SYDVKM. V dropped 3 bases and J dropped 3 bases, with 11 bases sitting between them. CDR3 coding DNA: TGTGCCAGCAGTTTGGGCAATCGCTACTATGGCTACACCTTC. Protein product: CASSLGNRYYGYTF.